A selection of T cell receptor beta chains follows, all from one sample in a study of CD8+CD57+ T cells in acquired aplastic anemia. TCRdb called the reads again in MiXCR, with one record for every CDR3 protein. The table shows roughly 250,000 distinct CDR3 sequences, with approximately 80% occurring only once. The sequencing sample was made of sorted CD4+, CD8+, or CD8+CD57+ T cells (not recorded which) from PBMCs. These receptors were collected from a human donor with aplastic anemia. Each CDR3 is given with its conserved first and last residue. D genes are given only for firm matches. Rows give clone size only sometimes, using once, few, many, or a class for an expanded clone.

clone size: once; J gene: TRBJ2-3; V gene: TRBV9; D gene: TRBD2; CDR3 length: 14; CDR3 protein: CASSVAGGRNTQYF; CDR3 DNA: TGTGCCAGCAGCGTAGCGGGAGGTAGAAATACGCAGTATTTT
clone size: NA; J gene: TRBJ2-6; V gene: TRBV2; D gene: TRBD2; CDR3 length: 17; CDR3 protein: CASSESSGGFFNELLIF; CDR3 DNA: TGTGCCAGCAGCGAATCTAGCGGGGGGTTTTTCAATGAGCTGTTGATTTTC
clone size: NA; J gene: TRBJ2-2; V gene: TRBV9; D gene: TRBD2; CDR3 length: 13; CDR3 protein: CASSVGLAGADFF; CDR3 DNA: TGTGCCAGCAGCGTAGGACTAGCGGGCGCAGATTTTTTT
clone size: NA; J gene: TRBJ2-5; V gene: TRBV5-5; D gene: NA; CDR3 length: 18; CDR3 protein: CASSPLRGEDSRGETQYF; CDR3 DNA: TGTGCCAGCAGCCCATTAAGAGGGGAGGACTCCAGGGGCGAGACCCAGTACTTC
clone size: many; J gene: TRBJ2-7; V gene: TRBV19; D gene: TRBD1; CDR3 length: 15; CDR3 protein: CASSILGQGSYEQYF; CDR3 DNA: TGTGCCAGTAGTATATTAGGACAGGGCTCCTACGAGCAGTACTTC
clone size: NA; J gene: TRBJ1-6; V gene: TRBV7-2; D gene: NA; CDR3 length: 16; CDR3 protein: CASSLGQPSYNSPLHF; CDR3 DNA: TGTGCCAGCAGCTTAGGCCAGCCCTCCTACAATTCGCCCCTCCACTTT
clone size: NA; J gene: TRBJ1-1; V gene: TRBV5-4; D gene: NA; CDR3 length: 14; CDR3 protein: CASSGFAGNTEAFF; CDR3 DNA: TGTGCCAGCAGCGGGTTTGCAGGGAACACTGAAGCTTTCTTT
clone size: NA; J gene: TRBJ1-2; V gene: TRBV7-8; D gene: NA; CDR3 length: 15; CDR3 protein: CASSLTGGADNRYTF; CDR3 DNA: TGTGCCAGCAGCTTGACGGGGGGCGCCGATAATCGCTACACCTTC
clone size: once; J gene: TRBJ2-1; V gene: TRBV11-1; D gene: TRBD1; CDR3 length: 15; CDR3 protein: CASSSRDRGLNEQFF; CDR3 DNA: TGTGCCAGCAGCTCACGGGACAGGGGCTTGAATGAGCAGTTCTTC
clone size: NA; J gene: TRBJ2-3; V gene: TRBV7-8; D gene: TRBD2; CDR3 length: 15; CDR3 protein: CAISLAGGTDAQYYF; CDR3 DNA: TGTGCCATCAGCTTAGCGGGAGGGACCGATGCGCAGTATTATTTT
clone size: NA; J gene: TRBJ2-5; V gene: TRBV25-1; D gene: TRBD2; CDR3 length: 17; CDR3 protein: CASSLGLSRGAGETQYF; CDR3 DNA: TGTGCCAGCAGTTTGGGACTCTCGCGGGGGGCCGGAGAGACCCAGTACTTC
clone size: few; J gene: TRBJ2-4; V gene: TRBV5-8; D gene: NA; CDR3 length: 12; CDR3 protein: CASSSSQDIQYF; CDR3 DNA: TGTGCCAGCAGCTCCTCACAGGACATTCAGTACTTC
clone size: NA; J gene: TRBJ1-1; V gene: TRBV29-1; D gene: NA; CDR3 length: 13; CDR3 protein: CSAARQMNTEAFF; CDR3 DNA: TGCAGCGCCGCGCGGCAGATGAACACTGAAGCTTTCTTT
clone size: NA; J gene: TRBJ1-2; V gene: TRBV2; D gene: TRBD1; CDR3 length: 14; CDR3 protein: CASSRRQGAFGYTF; CDR3 DNA: TGCGCCAGCAGCCGGAGACAGGGGGCCTTTGGCTACACCTTC
clone size: NA; J gene: TRBJ1-2; V gene: TRBV7-9; D gene: TRBD1; CDR3 length: 15; CDR3 protein: CASSSTGGDDFGPTF; CDR3 DNA: TGTGCCAGCAGCTCCACAGGGGGCGACGATTTTGGCCCCACCTTC
clone size: NA; J gene: TRBJ2-1; V gene: TRBV7-9; D gene: NA; CDR3 length: 15; CDR3 protein: CASSPSTSPYNGRFF; CDR3 DNA: TGTGCCAGCAGCCCCAGCACATCCCCCTACAATGGGCGGTTCTTC
clone size: NA; J gene: TRBJ2-3; V gene: TRBV12-3/TRBV12-4; D gene: TRBD1; CDR3 length: 14; CDR3 protein: CASSVGGTGGPTSF; CDR3 DNA: TGTGCCAGCAGCGTAGGAGGGACAGGGGGTCCTACGAGCTTT
clone size: many; J gene: TRBJ2-3; V gene: TRBV11-3; D gene: NA; CDR3 length: 14; CDR3 protein: CASSLDLGADTQYF; CDR3 DNA: TGTGCCAGCAGCTTAGATCTAGGAGCCGATACGCAGTATTTT
clone size: once; J gene: TRBJ2-1; V gene: TRBV7-8; D gene: NA; CDR3 length: 16; CDR3 protein: CASSFQGGRETQDQFF; CDR3 DNA: TGTGCCAGCAGCTTTCAGGGAGGCCGGGAGACGCAGGATCAGTTCTTC
clone size: NA; J gene: TRBJ2-7; V gene: TRBV11-3; D gene: NA; CDR3 length: 14; CDR3 protein: CASSVEVTAYEQYF; CDR3 DNA: TGTGCCAGCAGCGTAGAGGTGACAGCCTACGAGCAGTACTTC
clone size: NA; J gene: TRBJ1-2; V gene: TRBV4-3; D gene: NA; CDR3 length: 18; CDR3 protein: CASSQPTVPRGLDYGYTF; CDR3 DNA: TGCGCCAGCAGCCAACCGACCGTCCCAAGGGGCTTGGACTATGGCTACACCTTC
clone size: NA; J gene: TRBJ2-7; V gene: TRBV6-5; D gene: NA; CDR3 length: 13; CDR3 protein: CATRRDGGYEQYF; CDR3 DNA: TGTGCCACGCGCCGGGACGGAGGCTACGAGCAGTACTTC
clone size: NA; J gene: TRBJ2-3; V gene: TRBV7-8; D gene: TRBD1; CDR3 length: 13; CDR3 protein: CASGYTGTADQYF; CDR3 DNA: TGTGCCAGCGGCTACACAGGGACAGCCGACCAGTATTTC
clone size: NA; J gene: TRBJ2-5; V gene: TRBV7-8; D gene: NA; CDR3 length: 14; CDR3 protein: CASSSKGGWETQYF; CDR3 DNA: TGTGCCAGCAGCTCGAAAGGGGGGTGGGAGACGCAGTACTTC
clone size: NA; J gene: TRBJ1-1; V gene: TRBV20-1; D gene: NA; CDR3 length: 13; CDR3 protein: CSARDHRDTEAFF; CDR3 DNA: TGCAGTGCTAGAGATCACAGGGACACTGAAGCTTTCTTT
clone size: NA; J gene: TRBJ2-5; V gene: TRBV29-1; D gene: TRBD1; CDR3 length: 14; CDR3 protein: CSVGGGQVQETQYF; CDR3 DNA: TGCAGCGTTGGAGGCGGACAGGTCCAAGAGACCCAGTACTTC
clone size: once; J gene: TRBJ1-2; V gene: TRBV11-2; D gene: NA; CDR3 length: 13; CDR3 protein: CASSQEQNYGYTF; CDR3 DNA: TGCGCCAGCAGCCAAGAACAGAACTATGGCTACACCTTC
clone size: NA; J gene: TRBJ2-7; V gene: TRBV7-3; D gene: NA; CDR3 length: 13; CDR3 protein: CASTRDFNAVEHF; CDR3 DNA: TGTGCCAGCACAAGAGATTTCAACGCCGTTGAACACTTC
clone size: NA; J gene: TRBJ2-3; V gene: TRBV7-8; D gene: NA; CDR3 length: 14; CDR3 protein: CASSFAADPTAQSF; CDR3 DNA: TGTGCCAGCAGCTTTGCTGCAGACCCGACAGCCCAGTCCTTT
clone size: NA; J gene: TRBJ2-1; V gene: TRBV12-5; D gene: TRBD1; CDR3 length: 16; CDR3 protein: CASGLGTGWSYNEQFF; CDR3 DNA: TGTGCTAGTGGTTTAGGGACAGGGTGGTCCTACAATGAGCAGTTCTTC
clone size: many; J gene: TRBJ2-1; V gene: TRBV5-8; D gene: NA; CDR3 length: 22; CDR3 protein: CDSSFYICSATLGDSSYNEQFF; CDR3 DNA: NA
clone size: NA; J gene: TRBJ2-2; V gene: TRBV7-9; D gene: NA; CDR3 length: 15; CDR3 protein: CASSGLTSDSGELFF; CDR3 DNA: TGTGCCAGCAGCGGATTAACAAGCGACAGCGGGGAGCTGTTTTTT
clone size: few; J gene: TRBJ1-2; V gene: TRBV15; D gene: NA; CDR3 length: 12; CDR3 protein: CATSRDEWGYTF; CDR3 DNA: TGTGCCACCAGCAGAGATGAGTGGGGCTACACCTTC
clone size: NA; J gene: TRBJ2-2; V gene: TRBV9; D gene: NA; CDR3 length: 15; CDR3 protein: CASSVGRGNTGELFF; CDR3 DNA: TGTGCCAGCAGCGTAGGTCGCGGGAACACCGGGGAGCTGTTTTTT
clone size: once; J gene: TRBJ1-6; V gene: TRBV7-9; D gene: NA; CDR3 length: 16; CDR3 protein: CASSFQEGGYNSALHF; CDR3 DNA: TGTGCCAGCAGCTTTCAGGAGGGCGGCTATAATTCAGCCCTCCACTTT
clone size: few; J gene: TRBJ1-2; V gene: TRBV7-8; D gene: NA; CDR3 length: 16; CDR3 protein: CASSLEGGPDTQDYTF; CDR3 DNA: TGTGCCAGCAGCTTGGAGGGAGGTCCCGATACGCAGGATTACACCTTC
clone size: NA; J gene: TRBJ1-2; V gene: TRBV2; D gene: TRBD1; CDR3 length: 15; CDR3 protein: CASSFAGGADYGYTF; CDR3 DNA: TGTGCCAGCAGTTTTGCAGGGGGCGCCGACTATGGCTACACCTTC
clone size: NA; J gene: TRBJ2-5; V gene: TRBV9; D gene: NA; CDR3 length: 14; CDR3 protein: CASSVGGKPDTQYF; CDR3 DNA: TGTGCCAGCAGCGTAGGGGGCAAGCCAGATACCCAGTACTTC
clone size: NA; J gene: TRBJ2-3; V gene: TRBV7-8; D gene: NA; CDR3 length: 15; CDR3 protein: CASSHTGTQLQHFYF; CDR3 DNA: TGTGCCAGCAGCCATACAGGGACTCAGCTCCAGCATTTTTATTTT
clone size: NA; J gene: TRBJ2-7; V gene: TRBV7-9; D gene: NA; CDR3 length: 14; CDR3 protein: CASSCQRSAGEDDF; CDR3 DNA: TGTGCCAGCAGCTGTCAAAGAAGCGCCGGGGAGGATGACTTC
clone size: NA; J gene: TRBJ2-7; V gene: TRBV7-3; D gene: NA; CDR3 length: 12; CDR3 protein: CASSLTGRQQYF; CDR3 DNA: TGTGCCAGCAGCTTAACGGGGCGCCAGCAGTACTTC
clone size: NA; J gene: TRBJ2-7; V gene: TRBV7-6; D gene: NA; CDR3 length: 15; CDR3 protein: CASSSSEGKVYEQYF; CDR3 DNA: TGTGCCAGCAGCTCGAGTGAGGGTAAAGTCTACGAGCAGTACTTC
clone size: NA; J gene: TRBJ2-3; V gene: TRBV7-3; D gene: NA; CDR3 length: 14; CDR3 protein: CASTRQGGADKQYF; CDR3 DNA: TGTGCCAGCACAAGACAGGGAGGTGCCGATAAACAGTATTTT
clone size: NA; J gene: TRBJ1-1; V gene: TRBV9; D gene: NA; CDR3 length: 15; CDR3 protein: CASSAEASPSGQAFF; CDR3 DNA: TGTGCCAGCAGCGCCGAAGCCAGTCCCTCAGGGCAGGCTTTCTTT
clone size: NA; J gene: TRBJ2-1; V gene: TRBV20-1; D gene: NA; CDR3 length: 14; CDR3 protein: CSASIPRGRDEQFF; CDR3 DNA: TGCAGCGCTAGTATTCCGCGGGGCAGGGATGAGCAGTTCTTC
clone size: few; J gene: TRBJ2-1; V gene: TRBV24-1; D gene: NA; CDR3 length: 16; CDR3 protein: CATSDYAGSRYNEQFF; CDR3 DNA: TGTGCCACCAGTGATTATGCAGGGTCGAGGTACAATGAGCAGTTCTTC
clone size: once; J gene: TRBJ2-3; V gene: TRBV15; D gene: TRBD2; CDR3 length: 14; CDR3 protein: CSASGGRGQDTQYF; CDR3 DNA: TGTTCCGCCAGCGGGGGCAGGGGCCAAGATACCCAGTACTTT
clone size: NA; J gene: TRBJ1-5; V gene: TRBV7-8; D gene: NA; CDR3 length: 14; CDR3 protein: CASSVAYGTQPQHF; CDR3 DNA: TGTGCCAGCAGCGTAGCGTATGGCACTCAGCCCCAGCATTTT
clone size: NA; J gene: TRBJ1-6; V gene: TRBV13; D gene: TRBD1; CDR3 length: 17; CDR3 protein: CASSSRDRGLDNSPLHF; CDR3 DNA: TGTGCCAGCAGCTCACGGGACAGGGGCTTGGATAATTCACCCCTCCACTTT
clone size: NA; J gene: TRBJ2-5; V gene: TRBV7-3; D gene: NA; CDR3 length: 13; CDR3 protein: CASILTRRETQYF; CDR3 DNA: TGTGCCAGCATCTTAACACGACGGGAGACCCAGTACTTC